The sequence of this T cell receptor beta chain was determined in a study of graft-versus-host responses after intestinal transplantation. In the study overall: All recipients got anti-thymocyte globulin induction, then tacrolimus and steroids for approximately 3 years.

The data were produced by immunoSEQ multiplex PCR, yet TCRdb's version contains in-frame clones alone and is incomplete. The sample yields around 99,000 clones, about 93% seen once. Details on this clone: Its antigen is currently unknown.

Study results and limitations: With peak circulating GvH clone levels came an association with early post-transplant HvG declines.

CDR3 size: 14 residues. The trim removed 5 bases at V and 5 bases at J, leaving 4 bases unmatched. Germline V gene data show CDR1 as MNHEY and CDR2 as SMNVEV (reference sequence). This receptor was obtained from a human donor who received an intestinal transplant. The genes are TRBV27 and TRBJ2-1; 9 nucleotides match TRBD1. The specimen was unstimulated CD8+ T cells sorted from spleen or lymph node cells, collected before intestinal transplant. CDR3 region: CASSTNRGHNEQFF. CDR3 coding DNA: TGTGCCAGCAGTACCAACAGGGGGCACAATGAGCAGTTCTTC.